This T cell receptor (beta chain) was identified during a study of cytomegalovirus exposure and HLA in healthy donors. The wider study: From HLA-typed donors, an early data release held roughly 80 million unique TCRs.

The PCR made use of 60 Vbeta and 13 Jbeta primers. Here immunoSEQ multiplex PCR was the method, and the copy in TCRdb shows in-frame clones only, minus some. The sample consists of 130,000 to 150,000 clones, about 79% of them appearing once. Germline values: CDR1 WNHNN, CDR2 SYGVQD (reference sequence). This CDR3 is 16 amino acids long. J gave up 4 bases and V 0 bases, and 6 bases lay outside the gene matches. Findings of the study overall: Productive status was seen about 90% or about 30% of the time for most TCR beta V segments in an earlier analysis.

In the case of this clone: Its matching antigen is unknown.

The specimen sequenced was PBMCs. The origin of this receptor is a man aged 35 to 55 in good health and CMV-seropositive. The chain couples TRBV10-1 to TRBJ2-7, with 10 nucleotides matching TRBD2. CDR3 sequence: CASSESKLAGAYEQYF. The CDR3 coding sequence is TGCGCCAGCAGTGAGTCGAAGCTAGCGGGGGCGTACGAGCAGTACTTC.